This entry lists 12 T cell receptor beta chains sequenced from one sample in a study of OX40 agonist ivuxolimab in advanced cancers. Libraries came from the immunoSEQ multiplex PCR assay. As stored in TCRdb, this immuneACCESS dataset retains in-frame rearrangements with V and J assigned. A fraction of the clones does not appear; measured against another copy, unresolved V genes explain less than half of the discrepancy, and the remainder lacks a known reason. The sample yields 50,000 to 65,000 clones; over 65% were counted once. The leading ten clones occupy roughly 2.1% of the sample. The source was CD4+ or CD8+ T cells sorted from blood, collected in a trial of the OX40 agonist ivuxolimab. These receptors were collected from an adult with an advanced solid tumor such as melanoma, head and neck, liver or kidney cancer.

This chain joins TRBV5-4 and TRBJ1-1; D call uncertain. Germline CDR1 reads SGHNT; CDR2 reads YYREEE (reference sequence). The V gene lost 4 bases and the J gene lost 5 bases, with 6 bases spanning the gap. The CDR3 consists of 11 residues. The chain's CDR3 is CASSAGTEAFF. CDR3 coding DNA: TGTGCCAGCAGCGCGGGGACTGAAGCTTTCTTT.

The genes are TRBV5-1 and TRBJ2-4; 9 bases agree with TRBD2. Germline loops: CDR1 SGHRS, CDR2 YFSETQ. V was clipped by 3 bases and J by 0 bases; unmatched bases: 4. CDR3 length: 16 amino acids. As DNA, the CDR3 is TGCGCCAGCAGCTGGACTAGCGATGTAGCCAAAAACATTCAGTACTTC. Amino acids: CASSWTSDVAKNIQYF.

On this clone itself: The junction shows a germline mismatch at one end, possibly a read error. This chain joins TRBV29-1 and TRBJ2-7; D uncertain. This CDR3 is built from 12 residues. Germline assignment: CDR1 SQVTM and CDR2 ANQGSEA. In DNA, the CDR3 is TGCGGCGTTGAAAATCAGACCTACGAGCAGTACTTC. The encoded protein is CGVENQTYEQYF.

A note on this clone: One end of the junction does not line up with germline, which may come from a read error. This rearrangement joins TRBV2 to TRBJ1-2; D gene uncertain. Germline CDR1 reads SNHLY; CDR2 reads FYNNEI. CDR3 size: 14 residues. The CDR3 bases are TGTGCCAGCAGCGAAGACGTCACAGCATATGGCTACACCTTC. Translating gives CASSEDVTAYGYTF.

The genes are TRBV5-4 and TRBJ2-2, with 12 bases matching TRBD2. Trimming took 4 bases from V and 0 from J; bases not matched to a gene: 4. CDR1 and CDR2 (germline): SGHNT, YYREEE (reference sequence). The CDR3 loop spans 17 amino acids. The CDR3 DNA follows: TGTGCCAGCAGCCCGACTAGCGGGGGCCCGAACACCGGGGAGCTGTTTTTT. It specifies CASSPTSGGPNTGELFF.

The J gene is TRBJ2-7, the V gene TRBV11-2; D gene unclear. Looked up from germline, CDR1 is SGHAT and CDR2 is FQNNGV. There are 12 residues in the CDR3. Deletions cut 2 bases from V and 6 bases from J, with 8 bases between. CDR3 coding DNA: TGTGCCAGCAGCTTACTAAGAACCGAGCAGTACTTC. Translated: CASSLLRTEQYF. Based on the CDR3 plus reference TRBV11-2 and TRBJ2-7, the full variable domain is EAGVAQSPRYKIIEKRQSVAFWCNPISGHATLYWYQQILGQGPKLLIQFQNNGVVDDSQLPKDRFSAERLKGVDSTLKIQPAKLEDSAVYLCASSLLRTEQYFGPGTRLTVT.

This sequence joins TRBV11-2 and TRBJ2-5, with D unresolved. V was pared by 5 bases and J by 5 bases, with 12 bases between. Germline values: CDR1 SGHAT, CDR2 FQNNGV. The CDR3 length is 13 residues. The DNA of the CDR3 is TGTGCCAGCAGCGTATTTGGGATGGAGACCCAGTACTTC. Translated: CASSVFGMETQYF. The full variable domain, its missing parts supplied by reference TRBV11-2 and TRBJ2-5, is EAGVAQSPRYKIIEKRQSVAFWCNPISGHATLYWYQQILGQGPKLLIQFQNNGVVDDSQLPKDRFSAERLKGVDSTLKIQPAKLEDSAVYLCASSVFGMETQYFGPGTRLLVL.

The chain carries TRBV9 and TRBJ1-1, with D possibly matching TRBD1 (6 bases). The germline CDR1 and CDR2 sequences are SGDLS and YYNGEE. CDR3 length: 16 amino acids. Trimming pared 0 bases from V and 2 bases from J, leaving 14 bases between. The CDR3 nucleotides read TGTGCCAGCAGCGTAGAAGGAACAGGGACCAACACTGAAGCTTTCTTT. This codes for CASSVEGTGTNTEAFF.

The chain joins TRBV2 to TRBJ2-7; TRBD1 aligns across 10 bases. Germline V gene sequence: CDR1 SNHLY, CDR2 FYNNEI. The length of the CDR3 is 12 residues. The V segment lost 6 bases and the J segment 7 bases; nucleotides outside the gene matches: 3. CDR3 sequence reads: CASREGQGEQYF. The CDR3 DNA is TGTGCCAGCAGGGAGGGACAGGGGGAGCAGTACTTC.

The chain carries TRBV7-9 and TRBJ1-1, with D possibly matching TRBD1 (6 bases). Trimming left V 2 bases short and J 0 bases short, with 16 bases between. The CDR3 covers 17 residues. Germline-derived CDR1 and CDR2 are SEHNR and FQNEAQ (reference sequence). CDR3 loop: CASSLLGGRAMNTEAFF. In DNA, the CDR3 is TGTGCCAGCAGCTTACTGGGGGGCCGGGCGATGAACACTGAAGCTTTCTTT.

This chain joins TRBV7-9 and TRBJ2-7; D perhaps matches TRBD1 (7 bases). CDR3 size: 15 residues. The ends were cut back, 5 bases at V and 4 bases at J, with 18 bases in the middle. Germline assignment: CDR1 SEHNR and CDR2 FQNEAQ (reference sequence). CDR3 in DNA: TGTGCCAGCAGCCAAGGGGGCAGCAGCGGGTACGAGCAGTACTTC. As protein: CASSQGGSSGYEQYF.

The J gene is TRBJ1-4, the V gene TRBV29-1, with a weak D call TRBD1 (5 bases). The CDR3 consists of 13 residues. Trimming took off 4 bases at V and 7 bases at J, with 13 bases between the two ends. Germline CDR1 SQVTM, CDR2 ANQGSEA. In DNA form, the CDR3 reads TGCAGCGTTGCCGGGACCTTGGGTGAAAAACTGTTTTTT. It codes for CSVAGTLGEKLFF.